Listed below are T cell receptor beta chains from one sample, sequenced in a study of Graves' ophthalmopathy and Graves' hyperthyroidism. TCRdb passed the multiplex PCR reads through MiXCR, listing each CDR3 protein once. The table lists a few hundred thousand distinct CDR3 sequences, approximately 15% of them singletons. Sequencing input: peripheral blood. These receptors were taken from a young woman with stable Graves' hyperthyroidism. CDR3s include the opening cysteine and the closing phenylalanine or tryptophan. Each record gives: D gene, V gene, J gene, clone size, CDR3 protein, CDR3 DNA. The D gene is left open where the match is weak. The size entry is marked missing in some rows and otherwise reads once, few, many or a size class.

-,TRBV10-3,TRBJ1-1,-,CAISEGPLQGLINTEAFF,TGTGCCATCAGTGAAGGCCCCCTACAGGGCCTGATAAACACTGAAGCTTTCTTT
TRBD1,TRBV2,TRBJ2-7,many,CASSAGGQGVYEQYF,TGTGCCAGCAGTGCAGGGGGACAGGGGGTATACGAGCAGTACTTC
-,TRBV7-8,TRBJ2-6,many,CASTFSTVGQGANVLTF,TGTGCCAGCACTTTTTCGACAGTGGGCCAGGGGGCCAACGTCCTGACTTTC
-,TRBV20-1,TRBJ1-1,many,CSAQTNRDRSGPEAFF,TGCAGTGCTCAGACCAACAGGGATCGATCGGGACCTGAAGCTTTCTTT
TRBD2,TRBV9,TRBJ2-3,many,CASSVELANTDTQYF,TGTGCCAGCAGCGTAGAACTAGCGAACACAGATACGCAGTATTTT
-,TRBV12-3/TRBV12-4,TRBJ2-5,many,CASSPLPGQETQYF,TGTGCCAGCAGCCCCCTCCCGGGGCAGGAGACCCAGTACTTC
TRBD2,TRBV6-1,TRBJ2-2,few,CASSKTSANTGELFF,TGTGCCAGCAGTAAGACTAGCGCGAACACCGGGGAGCTGTTTTTT
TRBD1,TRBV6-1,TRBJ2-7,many,CASSPWDSNYEQYF,TGTGCCAGCAGTCCCTGGGACAGCAACTACGAGCAGTACTTC
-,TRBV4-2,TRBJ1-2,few,CASSQESRGANYGYTF,TGTGCCAGCAGCCAAGAAAGCCGGGGAGCTAACTATGGCTACACCTTC
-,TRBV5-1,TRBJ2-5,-,CASSGGSYQETQYF,TGCGCCAGCAGCGGCGGATCGTACCAAGAGACCCAGTACTTC
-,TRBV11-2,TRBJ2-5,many,CASSLAGTYQETQYF,TGTGCCAGCAGCTTAGCAGGGACTTACCAAGAGACCCAGTACTTC
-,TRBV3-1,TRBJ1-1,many,CASSPRIQGPTEAFF,TGTGCCAGCAGCCCCCGTATTCAGGGGCCCACTGAAGCTTTCTTT
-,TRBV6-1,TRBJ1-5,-,CASSEGRIGRQPQHF,TGTGCCAGCAGTGAAGGAAGGATAGGCCGTCAGCCCCAGCATTTT
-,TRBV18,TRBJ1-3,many,CASSPPEGGSGNTIYF,TGTGCCAGCTCACCACCGGAGGGAGGCTCTGGAAACACCATATATTTT
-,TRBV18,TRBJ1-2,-,CASSPKRGNYGYTF,TGTGCCAGCTCACCAAAAAGGGGGAACTATGGCTACACCTTC
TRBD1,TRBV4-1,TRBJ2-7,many,CASSPGQGPSYEQYF,TGCGCCAGCAGCCCGGGACAGGGGCCCTCCTACGAGCAGTACTTC
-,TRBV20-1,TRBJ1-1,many,CSARDPGSLDTEAFF,TGCAGTGCTAGAGATCCGGGGTCGTTAGACACTGAAGCTTTCTTT
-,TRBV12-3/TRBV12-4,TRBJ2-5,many,CASRPRGGMNKETQYF,TGTGCCAGCAGGCCCCGTGGAGGGATGAATAAAGAGACCCAGTACTTC
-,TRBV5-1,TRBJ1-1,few,CASSRVQGTNTEAFF,TGCGCCAGCAGCCGGGTCCAGGGGACGAACACTGAAGCTTTCTTT
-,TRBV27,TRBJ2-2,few,CASSPQTDTGELFF,TGTGCCAGCAGTCCTCAGACTGACACCGGGGAGCTGTTTTTT
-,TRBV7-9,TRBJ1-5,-,CASSSPASPQHF,TGTGCCAGCAGCTCCCCGGCCTCGCCCCAGCATTTT
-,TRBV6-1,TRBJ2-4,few,CASSPGHLTQNIQYF,TGTGCCAGCAGTCCAGGACATCTAACCCAAAACATTCAGTACTTC
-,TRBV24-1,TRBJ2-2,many,CATKDPTGELFF,TGTGCCACTAAGGACCCCACCGGGGAGCTGTTTTTT
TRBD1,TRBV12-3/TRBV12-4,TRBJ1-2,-,CASRSTGGSGYTF,TGTGCCAGCAGGTCGACAGGGGGCTCTGGCTACACCTTC
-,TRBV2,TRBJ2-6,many,CASSRQGGGTGANVLTF,TGTGCCAGCAGTCGACAGGGAGGGGGTACTGGGGCCAACGTCCTGACTTTC
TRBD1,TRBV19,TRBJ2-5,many,CASSTTGAGAETQYF,TGTGCCAGTAGTACTACAGGGGCGGGCGCCGAGACCCAGTACTTC
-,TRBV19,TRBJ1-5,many,CASSIGGGPPGNQPQHF,TGTGCCAGTAGTATAGGTGGGGGTCCCCCAGGAAATCAGCCCCAGCATTTT
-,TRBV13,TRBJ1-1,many,CASSTLGGYTEAFF,TGTGCCAGCAGCACCCTCGGCGGTTACACTGAAGCTTTCTTT
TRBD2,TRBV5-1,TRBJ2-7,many,CASSLRLAEYEQYF,TGCGCCAGCAGCCTGAGACTAGCGGAGTACGAGCAGTACTTC
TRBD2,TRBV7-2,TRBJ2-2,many,CASSTRAGLARTGELFF,TGTGCCAGCAGCACAAGAGCGGGACTAGCTAGGACCGGGGAGCTGTTTTTT
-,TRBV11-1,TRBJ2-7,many,CASSLVAGQSSYEQYF,TGTGCCAGCAGCTTAGTCGCTGGACAGAGCTCCTACGAGCAGTACTTC